The next 12 T cell receptor beta chains were all read from a single sample in a study of T cells in Graves' hyperthyroidism and ophthalmopathy. Amplification of TCR beta CDR3 regions was performed using RNA transcripts as template. TCR CDR3 regions were first amplified by RT-PCR with HTBI primers. TCRdb re-analysed the multiplex PCR reads in MiXCR, keeping a single row per CDR3 protein. Of roughly 700,000 distinct CDR3 sequences in the sample, 14% were seen once. Sequenced material: blood. The receptors here all came from a woman younger than 35 with Graves' hyperthyroidism.

This clonotype was detected many times. CDR3 amino acids: CSVSDRAYEQYF. CDR3 sequence (DNA): TGCAGCGTATCCGACAGGGCCTACGAGCAGTACTTC. The rearrangement links TRBV29-1 to TRBJ2-7; the match to TRBD1 covers 7 bases. Losses at the gene ends were 6 bases for V and 2 bases for J; bases not matched to a gene: 4. CDR1 and CDR2 (germline): SQVTM, ANQGSEA. This CDR3 spans 12 amino acids.

This clonotype was counted ten times or more. The CDR3 here is CASSPPGQGSNQPQHF. DNA for the CDR3: TGTGCCAGCAGTCCCCCGGGACAGGGGAGCAATCAGCCCCAGCATTTT. The genes are TRBV12-3 or TRBV12-4 and TRBJ1-5; 10 bases agree with TRBD1. This CDR3 has 16 residues. The trim removed 5 bases at V and 1 base at J, leaving 5 bases unmatched.

This clonotype was observed a few times. CDR3 loop: CASSRGPGIIETQYF. The CDR3 nucleotides are TGTGCCAGCAGCCGCGGGCCGGGCATTATTGAGACCCAGTACTTC. J is TRBJ2-5 and V is TRBV7-2, with D possibly being TRBD2 (5 bases). The germline V and J ends were trimmed by 5 bases and 5 bases, with 18 bases remaining between them. The germline V gene has CDR1 SGHTA and CDR2 FQGNSA. The length of the CDR3 is 15 residues.

This clonotype has just a few counts. This sequence joins TRBV3-1 and TRBJ2-3, with 9 bases matching TRBD1. The germline V gene has CDR1 LGHDT and CDR2 YNNKEL (reference sequence). The CDR3 runs to 16 residues. V was clipped by 5 bases and J by 0 bases; unmatched bases: 6. CDR3 DNA sequence: TGTGCCAGCAGCGCCGGGACAGGGCTTAGCACAGATACGCAGTATTTT. Translating gives CASSAGTGLSTDTQYF.

The rearrangement links TRBV20-1 to TRBJ2-1; maybe TRBD2 (6 bases). V was clipped by 5 bases and J by 6 bases, with 17 bases between them. This CDR3 spans 14 amino acids. Germline values: CDR1 DFQATT, CDR2 SNEGSKA (reference sequence). The CDR3 sequence: CSAPPLANANEQFF. The CDR3 DNA reads as TGCAGTGCTCCCCCCCTAGCGAACGCCAATGAGCAGTTCTTC.

The chain employs TRBV20-1 and TRBJ2-1; D is undetermined. Germline CDR1 DFQATT, CDR2 SNEGSKA (reference sequence). The length of the CDR3 is 13 residues. The V end was cut by 1 base, the J end by 5 bases, with 9 bases between. The CDR3 DNA reads as TGCAGTGCTAGAGGCGCAGCAGACAATGAGCAGTTCTTC. Residues: CSARGAADNEQFF.

At least ten counts were recorded for this clonotype. The chain uses TRBV7-2 and TRBJ2-3; no reliable D call. V gave up 4 bases and J gave up 4 bases, with 15 bases separating them. Germline CDR1 SGHTA, CDR2 FQGNSA. The length of the CDR3 is 15 residues. CDR3 residues: CASSSYSQGPDTQYF. The CDR3 DNA reads TGTGCCAGCAGCTCTTACTCTCAAGGGCCAGATACGCAGTATTTT. Filled out from reference TRBV7-2 and TRBJ2-3, the complete variable domain reads GAGVSQSPSNKVTEKGKDVELRCDPISGHTALYWYRQSLGQGLEFLIYFQGNSAPDKSGLPSDRFSAERTGGSVSTLTIQRTQQEDSAVYLCASSSYSQGPDTQYFGPGTRLTVL.

This clonotype was seen many times. The V gene is TRBV6-2 or TRBV6-3, the J gene TRBJ2-7, with unresolved D. The V gene's germline CDR1 is MNHEY and CDR2 SVGEGT. The CDR3 loop spans 11 amino acids. V dropped 4 bases and J dropped 2 bases, with 3 bases sitting between them. The CDR3 region is CASSWTYEQYF. As DNA, the CDR3 is TGTGCCAGCAGTTGGACCTACGAGCAGTACTTC.

A few counts support this clonotype. The gene calls are TRBV18 and TRBJ2-1, with a tentative D call TRBD2 (5 bases). Trimming stripped 3 bases from V and 5 bases from J, with 14 bases between. In germline, CDR1 is KGHSH, CDR2 LQKENI. The CDR3 runs to 15 residues. In nucleotides, the CDR3 is TGTGCCAGCTCACCCAGTAGCCTAGCCCACAATGAGCAGTTCTTC. It translates to CASSPSSLAHNEQFF.

This clonotype was detected many times. The chain's CDR3 is CASSLAPGTGGGYGYTF. In DNA form, the CDR3 reads TGTGCCAGCAGTTTAGCCCCCGGGACGGGAGGGGGCTATGGCTACACCTTC. The V and J genes are TRBV27 and TRBJ1-2, with a tentative D call TRBD1 (6 bases). This CDR3 is 17 amino acids long. V lost 2 bases and J 4 bases, leaving 20 bases between the germline ends. Germline CDR1 reads MNHEY; CDR2 reads SMNVEV (reference sequence).

This clonotype has at least ten counts. The CDR3 loop is CASSLLVMGDTDTQYF. As DNA, the CDR3 is TGTGCCAGCAGTTTATTAGTGATGGGGGACACAGATACGCAGTATTTT. This chain connects TRBV27 to TRBJ2-3; D possibly uses TRBD1 or TRBD2 (5 bases each). Trimming took 1 base from V and 2 from J, leaving 13 bases between them. Germline-derived CDR1 and CDR2 are MNHEY and SMNVEV (reference sequence). CDR3 length equals 16 residues.

This clonotype was counted at least ten times. This sequence joins TRBV6-5 and TRBJ2-7; D remains ambiguous. Germline lookup yields CDR1 MNHEY and CDR2 SVGAGI. The ends were cut back, 2 bases at V and 3 bases at J, with 8 bases in the middle. The CDR3 has 13 amino acids. The CDR3 loop is CASSYGPNYEQYF. Written as DNA, the CDR3 is TGTGCCAGCAGTTACGGTCCCAACTACGAGCAGTACTTC.